This is a list of T cell receptor beta chains from one sample in a study of regulatory T cells in long-lasting Graves disease. TCRdb processed the multiplex PCR reads anew with MiXCR; each CDR3 protein has one entry. This table has 350,000 to 550,000 distinct CDR3 sequences, about 16% appearing once. These data also formed part of another study, on T cells in Graves' hyperthyroidism and ophthalmopathy.

Here the sequenced sample was peripheral blood mononuclear cells (PBMCs), taken at new diagnosis, from a patient treated with antithyroid drugs. The source is a woman in her 30s with Graves disease. The CDR3 runs from the conserved cysteine through the conserved F or W. The order of the fields is J gene, D gene, V gene, clone size, CDR3 protein, CDR3 DNA. D genes are given only for firm matches. Not all rows give a size; the values are once, few, many and, for expanded clones, a class.

J: TRBJ1-4; D: TRBD1; V: TRBV4-2; size: -; CDR3: CASSQADGTGDEKLFF; DNA: TGTGCCAGCAGCCAAGCTGATGGGACAGGGGATGAAAAACTGTTTTTT
J: TRBJ2-1; D: TRBD2; V: TRBV20-1; size: many; CDR3: CSAYGGRAHHEQFF; DNA: TGCAGTGCTTATGGCGGGAGGGCCCATCATGAGCAGTTCTTC
J: TRBJ2-1; D: TRBD2; V: TRBV7-2; size: many; CDR3: CASSRPPGLAGRPSSYNEQFF; DNA: TGTGCCAGCAGCCGCCCCCCCGGACTAGCGGGACGTCCCAGCTCCTACAATGAGCAGTTCTTC
J: TRBJ2-3; D: TRBD2; V: TRBV20-1; size: -; CDR3: CSARVGAGVDTQYF; DNA: TGCAGTGCTAGAGTCGGGGCGGGAGTGGATACGCAGTATTTT
J: TRBJ1-3; D: -; V: TRBV6-1; size: -; CDR3: CASRTSGQSGNTIYF; DNA: TGTGCCAGCAGGACTTCCGGACAGTCTGGAAACACCATATATTTT
J: TRBJ2-7; D: -; V: TRBV12-3/TRBV12-4; size: -; CDR3: CASQGTDSYEQYF; DNA: TGTGCCAGCCAAGGGACGGACTCCTACGAGCAGTACTTC
J: TRBJ2-1; D: -; V: TRBV28; size: many; CDR3: CASSSPQGLGNEQFF; DNA: TGTGCCAGCAGTTCCCCACAGGGACTGGGCAATGAGCAGTTCTTC
J: TRBJ2-3; D: -; V: TRBV11-1; size: many; CDR3: CASNAGAASTDTQYF; DNA: TGTGCCAGCAACGCAGGGGCAGCTAGCACAGATACGCAGTATTTT
J: TRBJ1-1; D: -; V: TRBV30; size: many; CDR3: CAWSLGTQGRTEAFF; DNA: TGTGCCTGGAGTTTAGGGACGCAGGGGCGGACTGAAGCTTTCTTT
J: TRBJ1-1; D: -; V: TRBV2; size: many; CDR3: CASSRSSDTEAFF; DNA: TGTGCCAGCAGTCGGTCGTCGGACACTGAAGCTTTCTTT
J: TRBJ2-7; D: -; V: TRBV6-5; size: many; CDR3: CASSLGGGPYEQYF; DNA: TGTGCCAGCAGTTTGGGGGGAGGCCCCTACGAGCAGTACTTC
J: TRBJ1-2; D: TRBD1; V: TRBV3-1; size: many; CDR3: CASRYTGTANYGYTF; DNA: TGTGCCAGCAGATATACCGGGACAGCTAACTATGGCTACACCTTC
J: TRBJ1-5; D: -; V: TRBV12-3/TRBV12-4; size: many; CDR3: CASSPPPLGGAIQPQHF; DNA: TGTGCCAGCAGTCCCCCCCCCCTCGGAGGGGCGATACAGCCCCAGCATTTT
J: TRBJ2-5; D: TRBD2; V: TRBV20-1; size: few; CDR3: CSASGGDTPTSGRLEETQYF; DNA: TGCAGTGCTAGTGGCGGAGACACCCCGACTAGCGGGAGGTTGGAGGAGACCCAGTACTTC
J: TRBJ2-3; D: -; V: TRBV2; size: many; CDR3: CASSAYREDTQYF; DNA: TGTGCCAGCAGTGCTTACCGTGAAGATACGCAGTATTTT
J: TRBJ2-5; D: -; V: TRBV6-1; size: -; CDR3: CATRPSVRETQYF; DNA: TGTGCCACCCGCCCCAGTGTGCGGGAGACCCAGTACTTC
J: TRBJ2-7; D: -; V: TRBV9; size: many; CDR3: CASSVQSSLVTHEQYF; DNA: TGTGCCAGCAGCGTACAATCCAGCCTAGTTACCCACGAGCAGTACTTC
J: TRBJ1-1; D: -; V: TRBV20-1; size: -; CDR3: CSARSQALNTEAFF; DNA: TGCAGTGCTAGATCCCAGGCGTTGAACACTGAAGCTTTCTTT
J: TRBJ1-1; D: -; V: TRBV6-1; size: -; CDR3: CASRGTGEAFF; DNA: TGTGCCAGCAGGGGGACGGGCGAAGCTTTCTTT
J: TRBJ2-1; D: TRBD2; V: TRBV7-3; size: many; CDR3: CASSLILAGVNEQFF; DNA: TGTGCCAGCAGCTTAATTCTAGCGGGTGTAAATGAGCAGTTCTTC
J: TRBJ1-2; D: -; V: TRBV15; size: many; CDR3: CATSRDGSYGYTF; DNA: TGTGCCACCAGCAGAGATGGTAGCTATGGCTACACCTTC
J: TRBJ1-4; D: TRBD1; V: TRBV28; size: many; CDR3: CASSFAGTGREKLFF; DNA: TGTGCCAGCAGTTTTGCCGGGACAGGGAGAGAAAAACTGTTTTTT
J: TRBJ2-2; D: -; V: TRBV6-1; size: many; CDR3: CASSEALPAASNTGELFF; DNA: TGTGCCAGCAGTGAAGCGCTTCCGGCGGCCTCGAACACCGGGGAGCTGTTTTTT
J: TRBJ1-5; D: TRBD1; V: TRBV24-1; size: few; CDR3: CATSGGAGQPQHF; DNA: TGTGCCACTTCAGGGGGCGCGGGTCAGCCCCAGCATTTT
J: TRBJ2-1; D: TRBD2; V: TRBV15; size: many; CDR3: CATSWLAGDNEQFF; DNA: TGTGCCACCAGTTGGCTAGCGGGAGACAATGAGCAGTTCTTC
J: TRBJ2-3; D: TRBD2; V: TRBV4-2; size: -; CDR3: CASTRTSGRADTQYF; DNA: TGTGCCAGCACGCGGACTAGCGGGAGGGCAGATACGCAGTATTTT
J: TRBJ2-3; D: TRBD2; V: TRBV12-3/TRBV12-4; size: once; CDR3: CASIPTSGRVPDTQYF; DNA: TGTGCCAGCATCCCGACTAGCGGGAGGGTCCCAGATACGCAGTATTTT
J: TRBJ2-2; D: -; V: TRBV4-1; size: -; CDR3: CASSQDSLEASNTGELFF; DNA: TGCGCCAGCAGCCAAGATTCGCTAGAGGCATCGAACACCGGGGAGCTGTTTTTT
J: TRBJ2-2; D: -; V: TRBV2; size: many; CDR3: CASSSTSTGELFF; DNA: TGTGCCAGCAGTTCGACTAGTACTGGGGAGCTGTTTTTT
J: TRBJ2-7; D: -; V: TRBV7-2; size: few; CDR3: CASSFLRGSYEQYF; DNA: TGTGCCAGCAGCTTTCTACGTGGGTCCTACGAGCAGTACTTC
J: TRBJ1-6; D: TRBD1; V: TRBV20-1; size: many; CDR3: CSARDPGRDSSPLHF; DNA: TGCAGTGCTAGAGATCCCGGCAGGGACAGTTCACCCCTCCACTTT
J: TRBJ1-1; D: TRBD1; V: TRBV15; size: -; CDR3: CATSKGQLNTEAFF; DNA: TGTGCCACCAGCAAGGGACAGTTGAACACTGAAGCTTTCTTT
J: TRBJ1-2; D: -; V: TRBV7-9; size: many; CDR3: CASSLVSWQPETNYGYTF; DNA: TGTGCCAGCAGCTTAGTCTCATGGCAGCCAGAGACTAACTATGGCTACACCTTC
J: TRBJ2-7; D: TRBD2; V: TRBV6-1; size: many; CDR3: CASNSGGASGSLYEQYF; DNA: TGTGCCAGCAACTCCGGGGGGGCTAGCGGGAGTTTATACGAGCAGTACTTC
J: TRBJ2-3; D: -; V: TRBV5-4; size: many; CDR3: CASSPRLGVDTQYF; DNA: TGTGCCAGCAGCCCGCGACTCGGAGTAGATACGCAGTATTTT
J: TRBJ2-1; D: -; V: TRBV27; size: few; CDR3: CASSFTRSSYNEQFF; DNA: TGTGCCAGCAGTTTCACCAGGAGCTCCTACAATGAGCAGTTCTTC
J: TRBJ1-1; D: -; V: TRBV29-1; size: many; CDR3: CSVSSAGTEAFF; DNA: TGCAGCGTTTCTTCGGCAGGCACTGAAGCTTTCTTT
J: TRBJ2-7; D: TRBD2; V: TRBV13; size: -; CDR3: CASSGLAGRYYEQYF; DNA: TGTGCCAGCAGCGGGTTAGCGGGGAGATACTACGAGCAGTACTTC
J: TRBJ2-7; D: -; V: TRBV6-5; size: many; CDR3: CASSYSLGQRTYEQYF; DNA: TGTGCCAGCAGTTACTCTCTTGGACAGAGAACCTACGAGCAGTACTTC
J: TRBJ2-1; D: -; V: TRBV28; size: many; CDR3: CASSLNYMQFF; DNA: TGTGCCAGCAGTTTAAACTACATGCAGTTCTTC
J: TRBJ1-5; D: TRBD1; V: TRBV6-2/TRBV6-3; size: few; CDR3: CASSRDRMGNQPQHF; DNA: TGTGCCAGCAGTAGGGACAGGATGGGCAATCAGCCCCAGCATTTT
J: TRBJ1-5; D: -; V: TRBV7-8; size: many; CDR3: CASSLQLLDLRHF; DNA: TGTGCCAGCAGCTTACAGTTACTGGACCTTAGGCATTTT
J: TRBJ2-1; D: TRBD1; V: TRBV20-1; size: many; CDR3: CSAASGGLNEQFF; DNA: TGCAGTGCTGCCTCAGGGGGCCTCAATGAGCAGTTCTTC
J: TRBJ2-7; D: -; V: TRBV28; size: few; CDR3: CASSPLEAIYEQYF; DNA: TGTGCCAGCAGCCCCCTAGAGGCAATCTACGAGCAGTACTTC
J: TRBJ2-5; D: TRBD2; V: TRBV30; size: many; CDR3: CAWSRLAGGSETQYF; DNA: TGTGCCTGGAGTCGTCTAGCGGGAGGGTCGGAGACCCAGTACTTC
J: TRBJ2-1; D: -; V: TRBV27; size: many; CDR3: CASSFAGAYNEQFF; DNA: TGTGCCAGCAGTTTTGCAGGGGCCTACAATGAGCAGTTCTTC
J: TRBJ1-2; D: -; V: TRBV12-3/TRBV12-4; size: few; CDR3: CASSLFGRANYGYTF; DNA: TGTGCCAGCAGTTTATTCGGACGCGCTAACTATGGCTACACCTTC
J: TRBJ1-2; D: -; V: TRBV12-3/TRBV12-4; size: many; CDR3: CASSLFAPAGYTF; DNA: TGTGCCAGCAGTTTATTCGCCCCAGCTGGCTACACCTTC
J: TRBJ2-3; D: -; V: TRBV11-3; size: many; CDR3: CASSLVVTDTQYF; DNA: TGTGCCAGCAGCTTAGTAGTCACAGATACGCAGTATTTT
J: TRBJ1-1; D: -; V: TRBV5-1; size: many; CDR3: CASSWYSGEAFF; DNA: TGCGCCAGCAGCTGGTACAGCGGTGAAGCTTTCTTT
J: TRBJ2-1; D: TRBD2; V: TRBV11-3; size: many; CDR3: CASSSRGVNEQFF; DNA: TGTGCCAGCAGCTCTCGGGGGGTCAATGAGCAGTTCTTC
J: TRBJ2-1; D: TRBD2; V: TRBV3-1; size: -; CDR3: CATKLASGRNEQFF; DNA: TGTGCCACCAAGCTGGCTAGCGGGAGAAATGAGCAGTTCTTC
J: TRBJ2-7; D: TRBD1; V: TRBV20-1; size: many; CDR3: CSASSDRVFLGYEQYF; DNA: TGCAGTGCTAGTTCGGACAGGGTTTTTTTAGGCTACGAGCAGTACTTC
J: TRBJ2-5; D: -; V: TRBV29-1; size: few; CDR3: CSVEGSRETQYF; DNA: TGCAGCGTTGAAGGTTCGAGGGAGACCCAGTACTTC
J: TRBJ1-2; D: TRBD1; V: TRBV30; size: many; CDR3: CAWSEQGSGYGYTF; DNA: TGTGCCTGGAGTGAACAGGGGTCTGGCTATGGCTACACCTTC
J: TRBJ2-1; D: -; V: TRBV7-9; size: few; CDR3: CAIVYGEQFF; DNA: TGTGCCATTGTTTATGGTGAGCAGTTCTTC
J: TRBJ2-1; D: -; V: TRBV28; size: -; CDR3: CASSLEGSGRSYNEQFF; DNA: TGTGCCAGCAGTTTAGAAGGTAGTGGGAGGTCTTACAATGAGCAGTTCTTC